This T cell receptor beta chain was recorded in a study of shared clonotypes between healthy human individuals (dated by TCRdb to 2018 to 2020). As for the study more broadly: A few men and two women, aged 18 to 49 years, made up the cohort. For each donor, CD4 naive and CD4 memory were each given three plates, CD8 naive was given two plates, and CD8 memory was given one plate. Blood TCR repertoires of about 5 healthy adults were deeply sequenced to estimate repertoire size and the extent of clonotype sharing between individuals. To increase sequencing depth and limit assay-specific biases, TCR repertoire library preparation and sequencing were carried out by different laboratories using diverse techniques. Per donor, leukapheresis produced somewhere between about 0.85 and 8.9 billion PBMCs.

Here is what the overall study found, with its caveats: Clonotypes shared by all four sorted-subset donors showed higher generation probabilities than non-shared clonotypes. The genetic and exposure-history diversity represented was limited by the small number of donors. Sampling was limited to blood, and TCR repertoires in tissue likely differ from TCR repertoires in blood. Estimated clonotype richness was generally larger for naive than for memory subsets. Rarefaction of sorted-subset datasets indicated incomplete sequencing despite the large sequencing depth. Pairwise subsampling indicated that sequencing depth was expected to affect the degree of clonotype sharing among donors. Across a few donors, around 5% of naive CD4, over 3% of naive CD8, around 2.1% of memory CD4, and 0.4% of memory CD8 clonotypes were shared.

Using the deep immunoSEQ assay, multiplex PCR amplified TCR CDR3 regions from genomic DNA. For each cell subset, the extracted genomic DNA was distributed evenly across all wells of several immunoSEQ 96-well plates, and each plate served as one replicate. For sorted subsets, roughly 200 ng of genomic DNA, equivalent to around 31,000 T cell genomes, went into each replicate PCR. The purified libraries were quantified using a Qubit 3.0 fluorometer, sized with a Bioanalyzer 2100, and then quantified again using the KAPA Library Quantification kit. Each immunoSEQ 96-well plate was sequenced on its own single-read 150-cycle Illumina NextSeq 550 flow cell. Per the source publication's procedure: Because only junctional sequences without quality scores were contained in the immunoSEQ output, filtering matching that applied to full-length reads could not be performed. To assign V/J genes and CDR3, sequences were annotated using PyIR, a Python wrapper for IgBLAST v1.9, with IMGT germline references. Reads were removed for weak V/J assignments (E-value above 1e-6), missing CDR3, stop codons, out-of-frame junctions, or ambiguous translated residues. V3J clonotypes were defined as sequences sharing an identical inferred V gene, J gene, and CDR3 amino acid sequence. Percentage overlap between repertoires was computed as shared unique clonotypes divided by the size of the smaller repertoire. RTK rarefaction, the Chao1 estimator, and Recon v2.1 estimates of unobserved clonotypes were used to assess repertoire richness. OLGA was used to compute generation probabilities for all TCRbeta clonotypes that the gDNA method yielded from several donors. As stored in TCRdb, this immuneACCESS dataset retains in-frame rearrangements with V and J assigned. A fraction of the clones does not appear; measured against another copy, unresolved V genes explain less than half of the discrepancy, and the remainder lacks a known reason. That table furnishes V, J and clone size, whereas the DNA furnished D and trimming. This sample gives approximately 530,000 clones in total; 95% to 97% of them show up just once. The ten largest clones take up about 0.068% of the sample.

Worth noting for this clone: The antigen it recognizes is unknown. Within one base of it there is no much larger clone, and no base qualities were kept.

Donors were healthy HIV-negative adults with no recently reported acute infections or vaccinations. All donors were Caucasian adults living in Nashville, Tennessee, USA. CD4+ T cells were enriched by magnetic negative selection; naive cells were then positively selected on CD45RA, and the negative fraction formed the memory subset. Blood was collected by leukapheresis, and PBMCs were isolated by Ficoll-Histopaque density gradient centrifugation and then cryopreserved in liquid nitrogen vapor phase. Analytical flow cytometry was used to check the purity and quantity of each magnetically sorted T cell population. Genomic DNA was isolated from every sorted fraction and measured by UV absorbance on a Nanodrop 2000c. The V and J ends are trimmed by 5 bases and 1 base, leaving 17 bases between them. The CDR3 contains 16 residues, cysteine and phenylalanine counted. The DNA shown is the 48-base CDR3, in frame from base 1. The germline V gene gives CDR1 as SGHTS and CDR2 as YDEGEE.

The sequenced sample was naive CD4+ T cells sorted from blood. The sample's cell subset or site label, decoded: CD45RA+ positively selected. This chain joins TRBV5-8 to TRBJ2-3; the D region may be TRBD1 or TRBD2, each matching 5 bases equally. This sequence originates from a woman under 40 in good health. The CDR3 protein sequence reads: CASSRRDVGGTDTQYF. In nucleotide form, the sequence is TGTGCCAGCAGTCGTCGGGACGTCGGGGGCACAGATACGCAGTATTTT.